This T cell receptor beta chain is drawn from a study of CD8 T cells in ankylosing spondylitis (dated by TCRdb to between 2016 and 2019). About the full investigation: T cell receptor beta repertoires were profiled in healthy donors and ankylosing spondylitis patients so that disease-linked TCR variants could be found. The full study cohort was made up of about two dozen ankylosing spondylitis patients and 108 healthy donors. Peripheral blood samples were taken, and synovial fluid was additionally collected from ankylosing spondylitis patients. Results and caveats for the whole study, not just this receptor: Some motif variants had previously been reported in the synovial fluid and blood of reactive arthritis patients, which suggests shared mechanisms of disease initiation. The disease-linked clones showed a CD8+ phenotype and occurred at relatively low frequencies in peripheral blood. The disease-linked clones were reported to be significantly enriched in matched synovial fluid samples from ankylosing spondylitis patients. A TCR beta motif made up of several highly homologous amino acid variants appeared to be characteristic of blood from ankylosing spondylitis patients.

This clonotype was recorded a few times. Its target antigen remains unknown. Base-call qualities are not available, and no considerably larger clone is one nucleotide away. The CDR3, from cysteine to phenylalanine, totals 13 residues. This entry keeps only the CDR3 DNA: 39 bases, framed from base 1. Relative to germline, V is missing 6 bases and J is missing 1 base, with 2 bases of the junction outside any gene match. CDR1 and CDR2, per the germline V gene, are SQVTM and ANQGSEA. The sample was run on an Illumina HiSeq 2500. TCR beta libraries were prepared by quantitative 5'-RACE with molecular barcodes. Processing in the source paper ran as follows. To identify disease-linked TCR variants, a new computational method was used, one built on a probabilistic model of VDJ rearrangement. The raw public data were reprocessed by TCRdb itself: fastp quality trimming at Q25, MiXCR clonotype calling, in-frame beta chains only. Duplicate CDR3 protein sequences are folded into a single record with the most common DNA and genes. TCRdb assigned the V and J calls; the authors' analysis was not used. In all, the sample holds just under 350,000 distinct CDR3 sequences, and roughly 15% of those were seen once. About 1.1% of the sample belongs to the ten largest clones.

The sample was blood, either unsorted or a sorted T cell fraction (not recorded which). The clonotype originates from a male donor with ankylosing spondylitis or in good health (not recorded which). Rearrangement joined TRBV29-1 to TRBJ2-2, and 7 bases in between align with TRBD2. This receptor carries the CDR3 CSVGEGNTGELFF. The sequenced DNA is TGCAGCGTGGGGGAGGGGAACACCGGGGAGCTGTTTTTT.